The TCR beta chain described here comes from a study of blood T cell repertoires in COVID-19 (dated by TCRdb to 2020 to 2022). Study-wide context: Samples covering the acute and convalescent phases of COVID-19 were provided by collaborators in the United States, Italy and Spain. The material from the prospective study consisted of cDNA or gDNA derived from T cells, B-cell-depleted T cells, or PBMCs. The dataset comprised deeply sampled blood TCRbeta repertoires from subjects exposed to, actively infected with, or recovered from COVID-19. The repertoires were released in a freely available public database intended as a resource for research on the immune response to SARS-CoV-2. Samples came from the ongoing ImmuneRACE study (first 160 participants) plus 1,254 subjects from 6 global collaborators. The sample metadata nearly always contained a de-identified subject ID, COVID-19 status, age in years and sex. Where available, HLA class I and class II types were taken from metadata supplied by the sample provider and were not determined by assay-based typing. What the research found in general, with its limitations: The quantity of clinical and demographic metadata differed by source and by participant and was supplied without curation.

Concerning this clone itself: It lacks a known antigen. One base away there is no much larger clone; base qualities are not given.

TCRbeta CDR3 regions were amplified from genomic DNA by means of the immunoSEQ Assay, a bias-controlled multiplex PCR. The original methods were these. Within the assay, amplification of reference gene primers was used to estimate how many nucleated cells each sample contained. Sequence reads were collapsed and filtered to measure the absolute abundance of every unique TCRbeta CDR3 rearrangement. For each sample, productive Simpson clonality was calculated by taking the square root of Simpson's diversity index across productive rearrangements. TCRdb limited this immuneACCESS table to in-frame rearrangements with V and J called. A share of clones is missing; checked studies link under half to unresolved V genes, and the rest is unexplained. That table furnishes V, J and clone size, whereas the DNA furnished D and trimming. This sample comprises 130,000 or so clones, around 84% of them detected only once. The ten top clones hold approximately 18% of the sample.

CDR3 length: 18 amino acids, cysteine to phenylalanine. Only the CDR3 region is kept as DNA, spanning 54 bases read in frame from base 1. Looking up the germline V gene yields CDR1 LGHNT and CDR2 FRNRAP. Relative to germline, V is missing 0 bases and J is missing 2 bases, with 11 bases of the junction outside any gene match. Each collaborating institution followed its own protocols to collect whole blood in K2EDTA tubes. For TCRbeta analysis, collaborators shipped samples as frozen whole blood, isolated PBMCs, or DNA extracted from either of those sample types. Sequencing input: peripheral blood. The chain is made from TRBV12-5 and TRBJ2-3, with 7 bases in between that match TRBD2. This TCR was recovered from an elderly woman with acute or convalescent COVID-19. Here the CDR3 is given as CASGLVGRAGEHTDTQYF. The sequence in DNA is TGTGCTAGTGGTTTGGTCGGCCGGGCGGGGGAGCACACAGATACGCAGTATTTT.